These T cell receptor beta chains were read from a single sample in a study of T cell repertoires in cytomegalovirus infection. TCRdb reprocessed the reads via MiXCR and lists one record per CDR3 protein. The sample holds about 310,000 distinct CDR3 sequences, 15% to 20% seen once. The sample comprised PBMCs. These receptors all come from a human donor in good health (CMV status not recorded). Some clones in this sample may be carry-over from other donors' samples. CDR3s leave out the opening cysteine and the closing phenylalanine or tryptophan. A D gene is named only where the DNA matches it firmly. Clone size is stated in some rows and not others, as once, few, many or a class when expanded.

>TRBV7-2|TRBD2|TRBJ2-1|many
ASSSGLAGATASYNEQF
>TRBV10-3|NA|TRBJ1-2|few
AISVHVNINYGYT
>TRBV7-2|NA|TRBJ1-3|few
ASSPNSGNTIY
>TRBV5-1|NA|TRBJ1-1|few
ASSLAGVFGTEAF
>TRBV5-1|TRBD2|TRBJ2-3|NA
ASSFYSGGTDTQY
>TRBV7-2|TRBD1|TRBJ1-6|many
ASSLVGGTGDNSPLH
>TRBV20-1|NA|TRBJ2-5|NA
SATRGDYQETQY
>TRBV5-4|NA|TRBJ1-1|many
ASSLYPENTEAF
>TRBV27|NA|TRBJ1-2|few
ASSFGGGGYGYT
>TRBV19|NA|TRBJ2-1|few
ASSRWDSYNEQF
>TRBV28|NA|TRBJ1-1|many
ASSSGGSKAEAF
>TRBV19|TRBD2|TRBJ2-2|NA
ASTPYGGGNTGELF
>TRBV7-2|TRBD2|TRBJ2-7|many
ASSQNSGGYYEQY
>TRBV20-1|NA|TRBJ1-1|NA
SARELQGSEAF
>TRBV7-8|NA|TRBJ2-7|many
ASSLALSETTKQY
>TRBV14|NA|TRBJ2-4|few
ASRRQGENIQY
>TRBV12-3/TRBV12-4|NA|TRBJ2-7|few
ASTAASTTYEQY
>TRBV4-2|TRBD2|TRBJ2-3|many
ASSQEGVSGGAGTQY
>TRBV6-1|TRBD1|TRBJ1-1|NA
ASRRTGGGMNTEAF
>TRBV20-1|NA|TRBJ2-3|NA
SASDRVRASTDTQY
>TRBV7-2|NA|TRBJ2-5|many
ASSLAATAQETQY
>TRBV7-9|NA|TRBJ2-5|few
ASSLGGVLETQY
>TRBV5-4|TRBD1|TRBJ1-5|NA
ASSLWGQLNQPQH
>TRBV6-2/TRBV6-3|TRBD1|TRBJ2-4|NA
ASRYAGTGDFRAKNIQY